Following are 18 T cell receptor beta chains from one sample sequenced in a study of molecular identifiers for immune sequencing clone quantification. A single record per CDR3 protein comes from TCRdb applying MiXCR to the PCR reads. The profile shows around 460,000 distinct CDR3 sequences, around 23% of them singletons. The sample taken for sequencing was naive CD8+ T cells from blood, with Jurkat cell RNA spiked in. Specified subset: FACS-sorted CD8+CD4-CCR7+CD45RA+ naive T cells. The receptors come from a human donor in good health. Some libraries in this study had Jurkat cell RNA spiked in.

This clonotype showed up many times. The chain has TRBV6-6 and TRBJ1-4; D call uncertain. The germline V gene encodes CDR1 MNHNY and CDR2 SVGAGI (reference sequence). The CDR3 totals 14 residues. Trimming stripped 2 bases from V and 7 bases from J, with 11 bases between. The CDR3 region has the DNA TGTGCCAGCAGTTACGCCAACGGGGTTGAAAAACTGTTTTTT. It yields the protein CASSYANGVEKLFF.

The CDR3 reads CASSQDPVPSTDTQYF. The CDR3 DNA reads TGCGCCAGCAGCCAAGATCCTGTTCCTAGCACAGATACGCAGTATTTT. The V gene is TRBV4-3, the J gene TRBJ2-3; D gene uncertain. Trimming pared 0 bases from V and 0 bases from J, leaving 10 bases between. This CDR3 spans 16 amino acids. CDR1 is LGHNA, CDR2 YSLEER, per germline.

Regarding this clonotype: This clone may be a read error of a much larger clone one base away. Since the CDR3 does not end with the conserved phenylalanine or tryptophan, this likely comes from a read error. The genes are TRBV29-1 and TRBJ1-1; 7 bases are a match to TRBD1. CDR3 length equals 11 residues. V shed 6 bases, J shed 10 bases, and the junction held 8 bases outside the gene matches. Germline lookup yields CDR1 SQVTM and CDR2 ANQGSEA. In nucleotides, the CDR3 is TGCAGCGTCCGGGACAGCCTGCTAGCTTTCTAT. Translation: CSVRDSLLAFY.

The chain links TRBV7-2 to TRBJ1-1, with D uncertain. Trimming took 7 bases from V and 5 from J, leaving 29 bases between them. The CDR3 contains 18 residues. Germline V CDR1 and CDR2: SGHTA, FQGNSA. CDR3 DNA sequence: TGTGCCAGCACCATCGTGGTTAGCAGGCGTGATCTTTTTACTGAAGCTTTCTTT. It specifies CASTIVVSRRDLFTEAFF. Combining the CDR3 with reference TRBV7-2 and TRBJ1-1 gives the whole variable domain GAGVSQSPSNKVTEKGKDVELRCDPISGHTALYWYRQSLGQGLEFLIYFQGNSAPDKSGLPSDRFSAERTGGSVSTLTIQRTQQEDSAVYLCASTIVVSRRDLFTEAFFGQGTRLTVV.

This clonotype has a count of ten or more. The CDR3 here is CATSTEGPYGVNTEAFF. The CDR3 bases are TGTGCCACCAGCACGGAAGGGCCCTACGGGGTGAACACTGAAGCTTTCTTT. The chain is built from TRBV15 and TRBJ1-1, with D unresolved. This CDR3 is built from 17 residues. CDR1 and CDR2 from the germline V gene are LNHNV and YYDKDF (reference sequence). The V end lost 4 bases, the J end lost 0 bases, and 18 bases lay between the germline ends.

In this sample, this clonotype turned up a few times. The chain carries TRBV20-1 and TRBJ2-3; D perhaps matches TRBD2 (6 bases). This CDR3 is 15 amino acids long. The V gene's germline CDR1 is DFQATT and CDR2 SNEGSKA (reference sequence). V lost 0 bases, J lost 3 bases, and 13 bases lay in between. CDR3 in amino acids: CSARDPGESTDTQYF. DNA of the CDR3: TGCAGTGCTAGAGATCCGGGAGAGAGTACAGATACGCAGTATTTT.

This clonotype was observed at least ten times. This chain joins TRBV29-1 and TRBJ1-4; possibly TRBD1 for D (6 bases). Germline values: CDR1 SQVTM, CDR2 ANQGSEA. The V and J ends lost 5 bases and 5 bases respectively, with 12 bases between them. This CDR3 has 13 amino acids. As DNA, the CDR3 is TGCAGCGTTACTTGGACAGAGAATGAAAAACTGTTTTTT. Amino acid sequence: CSVTWTENEKLFF.

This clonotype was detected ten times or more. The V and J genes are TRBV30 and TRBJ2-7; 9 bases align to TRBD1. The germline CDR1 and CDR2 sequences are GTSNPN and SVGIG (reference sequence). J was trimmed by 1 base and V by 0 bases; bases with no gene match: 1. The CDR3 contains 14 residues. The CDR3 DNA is TGTGCCTGGAGTGTAGGGACAGGGTCCTACGAGCAGTACTTC. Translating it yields CAWSVGTGSYEQYF.

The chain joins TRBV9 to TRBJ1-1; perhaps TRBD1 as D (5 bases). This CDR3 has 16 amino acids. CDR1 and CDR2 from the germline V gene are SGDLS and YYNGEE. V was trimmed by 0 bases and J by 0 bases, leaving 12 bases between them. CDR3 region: CASSVVVGTLNTEAFF. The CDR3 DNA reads TGTGCCAGCAGCGTAGTAGTCGGGACTCTGAACACTGAAGCTTTCTTT.

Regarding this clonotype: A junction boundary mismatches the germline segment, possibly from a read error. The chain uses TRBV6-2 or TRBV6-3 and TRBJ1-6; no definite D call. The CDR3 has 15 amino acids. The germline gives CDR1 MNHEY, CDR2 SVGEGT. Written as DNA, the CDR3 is TGTGCCAGCAGCCCCGCCGGTCCCAGTTATTCACCCCTCCCCTTT. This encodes CASSPAGPSYSPLPF.

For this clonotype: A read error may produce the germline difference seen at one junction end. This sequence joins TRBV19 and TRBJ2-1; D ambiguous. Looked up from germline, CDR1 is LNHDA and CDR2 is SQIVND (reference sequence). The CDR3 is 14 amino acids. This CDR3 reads CAGSISWSYNEQFF. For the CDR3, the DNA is TGTGCCGGTAGTATATCATGGTCCTACAATGAGCAGTTCTTC.

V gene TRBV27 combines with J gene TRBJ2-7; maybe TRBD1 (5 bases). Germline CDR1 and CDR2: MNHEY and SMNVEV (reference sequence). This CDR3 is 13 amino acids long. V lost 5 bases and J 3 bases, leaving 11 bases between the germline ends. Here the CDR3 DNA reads TGTGCCAGCAGTCTGGCAGGGTACTACGAGCAGTACTTC. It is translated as CASSLAGYYEQYF.

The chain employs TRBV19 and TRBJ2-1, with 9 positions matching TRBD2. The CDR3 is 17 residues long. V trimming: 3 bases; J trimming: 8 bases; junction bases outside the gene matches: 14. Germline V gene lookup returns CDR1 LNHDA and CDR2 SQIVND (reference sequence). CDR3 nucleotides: TGTGCCAGTAGTATTCTCAAGACTAGCGGAAATTCTTATGAGCAGTTCTTC. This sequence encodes CASSILKTSGNSYEQFF.

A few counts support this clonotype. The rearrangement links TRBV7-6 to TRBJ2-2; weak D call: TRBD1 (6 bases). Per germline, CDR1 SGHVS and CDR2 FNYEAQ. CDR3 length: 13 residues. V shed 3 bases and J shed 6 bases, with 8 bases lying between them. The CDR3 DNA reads TGTGCCAGCAGCTTCACAGGGTCCGGGGAGCTGTTTTTT. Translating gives CASSFTGSGELFF.

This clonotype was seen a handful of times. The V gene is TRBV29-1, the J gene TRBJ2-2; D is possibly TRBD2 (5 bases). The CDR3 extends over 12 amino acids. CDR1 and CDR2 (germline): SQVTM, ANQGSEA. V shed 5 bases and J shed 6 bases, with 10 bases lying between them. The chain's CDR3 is CSVLSAAGELFF. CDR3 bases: TGCAGCGTTCTGTCAGCGGCCGGGGAGCTGTTTTTT.

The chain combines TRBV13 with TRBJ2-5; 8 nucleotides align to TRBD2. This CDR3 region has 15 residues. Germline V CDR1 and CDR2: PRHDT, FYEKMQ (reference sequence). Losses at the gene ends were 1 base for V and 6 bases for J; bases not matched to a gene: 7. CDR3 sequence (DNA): TGTGCCAGCAGCTTAGCGGAGGTAGCGGGGAAGACCCAGTACTTC. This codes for CASSLAEVAGKTQYF.

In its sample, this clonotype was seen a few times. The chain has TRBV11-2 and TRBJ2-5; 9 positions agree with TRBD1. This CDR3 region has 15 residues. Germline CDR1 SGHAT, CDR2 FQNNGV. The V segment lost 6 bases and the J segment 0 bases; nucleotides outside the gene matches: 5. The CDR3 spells CASRSWTGDQETQYF. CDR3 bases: TGTGCCAGCAGATCCTGGACAGGGGACCAAGAGACCCAGTACTTC.

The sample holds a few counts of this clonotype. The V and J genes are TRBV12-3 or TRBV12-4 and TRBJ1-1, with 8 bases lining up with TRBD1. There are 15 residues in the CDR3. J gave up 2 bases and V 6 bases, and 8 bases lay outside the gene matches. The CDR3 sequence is CASSPRQGINTEAFF. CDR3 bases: TGTGCCAGCAGCCCTAGACAGGGGATAAACACTGAAGCTTTCTTT.